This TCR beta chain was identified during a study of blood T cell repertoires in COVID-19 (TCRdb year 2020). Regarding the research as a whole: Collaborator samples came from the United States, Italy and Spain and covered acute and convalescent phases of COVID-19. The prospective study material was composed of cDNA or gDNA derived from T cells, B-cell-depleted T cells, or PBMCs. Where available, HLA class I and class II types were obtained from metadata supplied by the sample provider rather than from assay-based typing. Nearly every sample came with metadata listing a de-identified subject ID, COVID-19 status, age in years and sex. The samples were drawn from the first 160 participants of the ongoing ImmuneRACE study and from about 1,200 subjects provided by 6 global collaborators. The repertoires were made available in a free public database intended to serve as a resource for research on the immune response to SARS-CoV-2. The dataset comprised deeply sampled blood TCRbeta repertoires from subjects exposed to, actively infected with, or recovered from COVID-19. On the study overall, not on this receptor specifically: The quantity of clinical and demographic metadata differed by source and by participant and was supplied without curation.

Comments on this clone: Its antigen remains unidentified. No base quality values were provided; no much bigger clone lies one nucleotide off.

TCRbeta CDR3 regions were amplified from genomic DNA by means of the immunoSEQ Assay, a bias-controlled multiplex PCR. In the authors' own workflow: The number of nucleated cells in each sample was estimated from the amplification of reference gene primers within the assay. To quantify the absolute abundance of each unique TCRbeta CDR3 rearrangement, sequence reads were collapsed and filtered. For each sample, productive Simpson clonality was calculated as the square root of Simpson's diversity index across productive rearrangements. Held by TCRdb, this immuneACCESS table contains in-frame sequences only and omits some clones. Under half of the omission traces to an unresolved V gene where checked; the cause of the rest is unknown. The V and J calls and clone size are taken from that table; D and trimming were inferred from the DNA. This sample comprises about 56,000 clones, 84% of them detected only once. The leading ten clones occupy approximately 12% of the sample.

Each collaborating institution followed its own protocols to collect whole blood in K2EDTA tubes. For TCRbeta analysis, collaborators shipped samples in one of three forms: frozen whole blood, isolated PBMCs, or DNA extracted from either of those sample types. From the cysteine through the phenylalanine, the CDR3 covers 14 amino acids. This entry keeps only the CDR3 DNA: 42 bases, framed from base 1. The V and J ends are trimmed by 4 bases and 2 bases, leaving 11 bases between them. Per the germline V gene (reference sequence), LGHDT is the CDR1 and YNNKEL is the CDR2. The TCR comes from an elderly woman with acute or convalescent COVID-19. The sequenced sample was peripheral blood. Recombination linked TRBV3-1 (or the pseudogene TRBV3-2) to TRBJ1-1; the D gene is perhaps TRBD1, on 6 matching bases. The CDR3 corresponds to CASSPSGANTEAFF. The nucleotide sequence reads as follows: TGTGCCAGCAGCCCCTCAGGGGCCAACACTGAAGCTTTCTTT.